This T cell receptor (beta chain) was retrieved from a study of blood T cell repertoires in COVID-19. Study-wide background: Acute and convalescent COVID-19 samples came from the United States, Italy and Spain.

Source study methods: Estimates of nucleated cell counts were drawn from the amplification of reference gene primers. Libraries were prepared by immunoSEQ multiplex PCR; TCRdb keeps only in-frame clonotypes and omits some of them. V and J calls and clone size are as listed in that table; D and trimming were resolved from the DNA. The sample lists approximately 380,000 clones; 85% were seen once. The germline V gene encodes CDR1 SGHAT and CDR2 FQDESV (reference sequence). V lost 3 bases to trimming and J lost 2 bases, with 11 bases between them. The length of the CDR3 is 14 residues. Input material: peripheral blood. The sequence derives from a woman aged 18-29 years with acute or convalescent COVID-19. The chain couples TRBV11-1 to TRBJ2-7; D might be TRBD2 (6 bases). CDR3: CASSFRGATYEQYF. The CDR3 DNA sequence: TGTGCCAGCAGCTTTCGCGGGGCTACCTACGAGCAGTACTTC.